The sequence of this TCR beta chain was determined in a study of cytomegalovirus exposure and HLA in healthy donors. Study conclusions and caveats: In a later analysis, several top co-occurrence clusters appeared linked to parvovirus B19, influenza, CMV and Epstein-Barr virus.

PCR involved 60 Vbeta and 13 Jbeta primers. Sequencing used immunoSEQ multiplex PCR; TCRdb keeps in-frame clones, though not all of them. Among about 120,000 clones listed, 9.5% were seen once. On this clone: Its target is not known.

The CDR3 has 15 residues. The V end lost 5 bases, the J end lost 1 base, and 14 bases lay between the germline ends. Looked up from germline, CDR1 is SEHNR and CDR2 is FQNEAQ (reference sequence). The rearrangement uses TRBV7-9 and TRBJ1-1; D may be TRBD1 (5 bases). The sequence was obtained from a man aged 25 to 40 in good health and CMV-seronegative. The specimen was PBMCs. The CDR3 sequence: CASSLLGQSNTEAFF. CDR3 DNA sequence: TGTGCCAGCAGCCTCTTGGGGCAGTCGAACACTGAAGCTTTCTTT. Complete variable domain (other parts from reference TRBV7-9 and TRBJ1-1): DTGVSQNPRHKITKRGQNVTFRCDPISEHNRLYWYRQTLGQGPEFLTYFQNEAQLEKSRLLSDRFSAERPKGSFSTLEIQRTEQGDSAMYLCASSLLGQSNTEAFFGQGTRLTVV.